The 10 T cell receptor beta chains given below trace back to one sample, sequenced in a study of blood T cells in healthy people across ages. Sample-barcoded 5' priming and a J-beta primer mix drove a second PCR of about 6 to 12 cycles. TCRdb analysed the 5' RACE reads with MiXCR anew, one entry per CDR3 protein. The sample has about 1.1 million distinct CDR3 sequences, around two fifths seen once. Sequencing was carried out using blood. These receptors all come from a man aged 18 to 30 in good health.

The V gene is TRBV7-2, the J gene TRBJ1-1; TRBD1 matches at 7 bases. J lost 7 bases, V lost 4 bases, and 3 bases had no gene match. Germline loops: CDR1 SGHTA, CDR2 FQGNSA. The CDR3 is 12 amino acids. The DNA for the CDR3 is TGTGCCAGCAGCTCACAGGGGATTGAAGCTTTCTTT. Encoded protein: CASSSQGIEAFF.

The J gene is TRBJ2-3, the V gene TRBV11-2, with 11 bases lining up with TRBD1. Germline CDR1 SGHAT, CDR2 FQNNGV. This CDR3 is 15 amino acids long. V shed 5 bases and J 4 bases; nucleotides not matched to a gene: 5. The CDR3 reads CASSEGQGEADTQYF. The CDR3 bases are TGTGCCAGCAGCGAGGGACAGGGGGAGGCAGATACGCAGTATTTT.

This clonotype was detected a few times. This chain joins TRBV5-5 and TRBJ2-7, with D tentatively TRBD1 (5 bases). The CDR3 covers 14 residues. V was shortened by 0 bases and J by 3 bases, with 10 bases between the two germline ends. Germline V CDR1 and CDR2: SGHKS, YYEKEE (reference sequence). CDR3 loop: CASSLVLGDYEQYF. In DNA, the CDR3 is TGTGCCAGCAGCTTGGTCCTAGGGGACTACGAGCAGTACTTC.

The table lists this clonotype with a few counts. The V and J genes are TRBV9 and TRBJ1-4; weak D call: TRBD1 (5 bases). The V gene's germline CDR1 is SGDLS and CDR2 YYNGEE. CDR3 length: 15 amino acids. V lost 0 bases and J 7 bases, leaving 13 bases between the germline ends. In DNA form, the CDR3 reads TGTGCCAGCAGCGTAGGAGGGGCCCAGGGTGAAAAACTGTTTTTT. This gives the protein CASSVGGAQGEKLFF.

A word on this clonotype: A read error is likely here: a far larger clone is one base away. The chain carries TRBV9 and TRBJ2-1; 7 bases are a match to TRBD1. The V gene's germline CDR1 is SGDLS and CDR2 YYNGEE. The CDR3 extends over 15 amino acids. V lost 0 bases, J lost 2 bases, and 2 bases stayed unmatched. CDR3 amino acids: CASSVGQGAYNEQFF. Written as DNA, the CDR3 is TGTGCCAGCAGCGTAGGACAGGGCGCCTACAATGAGCAGTTCTTC.

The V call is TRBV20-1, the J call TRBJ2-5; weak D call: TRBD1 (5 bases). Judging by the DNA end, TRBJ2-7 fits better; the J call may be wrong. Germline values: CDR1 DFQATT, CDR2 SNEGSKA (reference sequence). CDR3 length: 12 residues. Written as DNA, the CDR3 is TGCAGTGCTATTGACAGAAGCTACGAGCAGTACTTC. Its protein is CSAIDRSYEQYF.

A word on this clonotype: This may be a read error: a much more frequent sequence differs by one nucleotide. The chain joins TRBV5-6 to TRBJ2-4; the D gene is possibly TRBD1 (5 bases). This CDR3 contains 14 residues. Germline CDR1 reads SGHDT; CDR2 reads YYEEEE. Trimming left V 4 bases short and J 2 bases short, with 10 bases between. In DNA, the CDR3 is TGTGCCAGCAGCCCCTCAGGGACCAAAAACATTCAGTACTTC. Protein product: CASSPSGTKNIQYF.

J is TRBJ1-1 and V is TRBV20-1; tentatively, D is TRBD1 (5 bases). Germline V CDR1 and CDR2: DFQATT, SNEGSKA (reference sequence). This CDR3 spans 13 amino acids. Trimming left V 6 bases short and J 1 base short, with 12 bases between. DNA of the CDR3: TGCAGTGCCCTCTTGGGGGGGAACACTGAAGCTTTCTTT. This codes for CSALLGGNTEAFF.

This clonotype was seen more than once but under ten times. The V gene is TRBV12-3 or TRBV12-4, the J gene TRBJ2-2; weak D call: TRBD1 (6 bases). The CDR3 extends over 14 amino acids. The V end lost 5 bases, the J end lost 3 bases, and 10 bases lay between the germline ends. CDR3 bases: TGTGCCAGCAGTCGGGACACGGACACCGGGGAGCTGTTTTTT. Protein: CASSRDTDTGELFF.

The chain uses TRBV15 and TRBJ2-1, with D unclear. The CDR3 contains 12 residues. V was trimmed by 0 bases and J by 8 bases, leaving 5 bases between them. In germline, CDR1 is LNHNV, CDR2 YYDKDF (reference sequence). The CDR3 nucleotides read TGTGCCACCAGCAGAGATCGAGATGAGCAGTTCTTC. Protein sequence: CATSRDRDEQFF.